This TCR beta chain was captured by sequencing in a study of blood T cell repertoires in COVID-19. The CDR3 has 14 amino acids. The V gene's germline CDR1 is DFQATT and CDR2 SNEGSKA (reference sequence). V was clipped by 3 bases and J by 1 base, with 12 bases between them. The assay was immunoSEQ multiplex PCR, and TCRdb's table has in-frame clones only and misses some. The repertoire holds around 240,000 clones, with around 93% as singletons. The sequence was collected from a human donor in a cohort exposed to, infected with or recovered from COVID-19 (not recorded which). The donor label of this sample is uncertain. The sequenced sample was PBMCs or T cells enriched from blood (not recorded which). This chain connects TRBV20-1 to TRBJ2-5; D perhaps matches TRBD2 (5 bases). DNA of the CDR3: TGCAGTGCTAGTTTTGATAGCGCCCAAGAGACCCAGTACTTC. Translation gives CSASFDSAQETQYF.